Listed below are T cell receptor beta chains from one sample, sequenced in a study of blood T cell repertoires in COVID-19. Here immunoSEQ multiplex PCR was the method, and the copy in TCRdb shows in-frame clones only, minus some. The table includes about 300,000 clones, 86% detected once. Sequenced sample: PBMCs or T cells enriched from blood (not recorded which). These receptors were collected from a man aged 25-45 years who had recovered from COVID-19. The CDR3 runs from the conserved cysteine through the conserved F or W. Fields, in order: clone size, V gene, D gene, J gene, CDR3 protein, CDR3 DNA. A D gene is named only where the DNA matches it firmly. The listing skips clone size in some rows; elsewhere it reads once, few, many or a size class.

>NA|TRBV19|NA|TRBJ2-2
CASSIGGTTGELFF
TGTGCCAGTAGTATAGGAGGAACAACCGGGGAGCTGTTTTTT
>NA|TRBV9|TRBD1|TRBJ1-1
CASSVADRAQAFF
TGTGCCAGCAGCGTAGCAGACAGGGCCCAAGCTTTCTTT
>NA|TRBV7-2|TRBD1|TRBJ1-4
CASSLAAGGNEKLFF
TGTGCCAGCAGCTTAGCAGCAGGGGGAAATGAAAAACTGTTTTTT
>NA|TRBV19|TRBD1|TRBJ1-1
CASRGQGVNTEAFF
TGTGCCAGTAGGGGACAGGGAGTGAACACTGAAGCTTTCTTT
>NA|TRBV4-1|NA|TRBJ2-2
CASSQDGWGETITGELFF
TGCGCCAGCAGCCAAGATGGCTGGGGAGAGACCATAACCGGGGAGCTGTTTTTT
>NA|TRBV30|NA|TRBJ1-1
CAWTGGGGSRAFF
TGTGCCTGGACGGGGGGCGGGGGTTCGAGGGCTTTCTTT
>NA|TRBV14|TRBD2|TRBJ2-1
CASSQVFLLAGSSEQFF
TGTGCCAGCAGCCAAGTATTTTTACTAGCGGGATCCAGTGAGCAGTTCTTC
>once|TRBV5-1|TRBD1|TRBJ1-1
CASRLYETGAWNTEAFF
TGCGCCAGCAGGCTATATGAGACAGGGGCCTGGAACACTGAAGCTTTCTTT
>once|TRBV24-1|TRBD1|TRBJ1-2
CATSDRGTAYGYTF
TGTGCCACCAGTGACCGCGGGACAGCATATGGCTACACCTTC
>NA|TRBV6-5|TRBD2|TRBJ2-3
CASSNRDRGLGTQYF
TGTGCCAGCAGTAACCGGGACCGAGGACTAGGTACGCAGTATTTT
>NA|TRBV20-1|TRBD1|TRBJ2-7
CSASHPGQGSEQYF
TGCAGTGCTAGTCACCCGGGACAGGGGAGCGAGCAGTACTTC
>NA|TRBV15|NA|TRBJ2-5
CATSRGQGSLETQYF
TGTGCCACCAGCAGAGGCCAGGGCTCTCTGGAGACCCAGTACTTC
>NA|TRBV7-8|TRBD1|TRBJ2-2
CASSLEDRAGELFF
TGTGCCAGCAGCTTGGAGGACAGGGCCGGGGAGCTGTTTTTT
>NA|TRBV10-1|NA|TRBJ1-3
CASSESGDRSGNTIYF
TGCGCCAGCAGTGAGTCCGGGGATCGCTCTGGAAACACCATATATTTT
>NA|TRBV27|NA|TRBJ1-2
CASSLSSYYGYTF
TGTGCCAGCAGTTTATCGTCGTACTATGGCTACACCTTC
>NA|TRBV5-1|NA|TRBJ2-5
CASSPGMQGQTQYF
TGCGCCAGCAGCCCTGGGATGCAGGGTCAGACCCAGTACTTC
>NA|TRBV7-8|NA|TRBJ2-4
CASSYVGGGGSGQYF
TGTGCCAGCAGCTATGTAGGTGGTGGGGGGTCTGGTCAGTACTTC
>NA|TRBV11-2|TRBD2|TRBJ2-1
CASSFNAVAGGPRYNEQFF
TGTGCCAGCAGCTTTAACGCGGTAGCGGGGGGGCCACGGTACAATGAGCAGTTCTTC
>once|TRBV19|TRBD1|TRBJ2-1
CASSIGTGYNEQFF
TGTGCCAGTAGTATAGGGACAGGATACAATGAGCAGTTCTTC
>NA|TRBV6-6|TRBD2|TRBJ2-3
CASSGGGPDTQYF
TGTGCCAGCAGTGGGGGGGGACCAGATACGCAGTATTTT
>NA|TRBV11-2|TRBD1|TRBJ1-6
CASRLPGQGRSPLHF
TGTGCCAGCAGACTGCCGGGACAGGGACGTTCACCCCTCCACTTT
>once|TRBV7-9|NA|TRBJ1-1
CASSFLQAIGTEAFF
TGTGCCAGCAGCTTCCTACAGGCTATAGGCACTGAAGCTTTCTTT
>NA|TRBV6-4|NA|TRBJ2-7
CASSDSPGFYEQYF
TGTGCCAGCAGTGACTCCCCAGGCTTCTACGAGCAGTACTTC
>few|TRBV11-1|TRBD1|TRBJ2-7
CASSRPGTGTSYEQYF
TGTGCCAGCAGCCGCCCCGGGACAGGGACCTCCTACGAGCAGTACTTC